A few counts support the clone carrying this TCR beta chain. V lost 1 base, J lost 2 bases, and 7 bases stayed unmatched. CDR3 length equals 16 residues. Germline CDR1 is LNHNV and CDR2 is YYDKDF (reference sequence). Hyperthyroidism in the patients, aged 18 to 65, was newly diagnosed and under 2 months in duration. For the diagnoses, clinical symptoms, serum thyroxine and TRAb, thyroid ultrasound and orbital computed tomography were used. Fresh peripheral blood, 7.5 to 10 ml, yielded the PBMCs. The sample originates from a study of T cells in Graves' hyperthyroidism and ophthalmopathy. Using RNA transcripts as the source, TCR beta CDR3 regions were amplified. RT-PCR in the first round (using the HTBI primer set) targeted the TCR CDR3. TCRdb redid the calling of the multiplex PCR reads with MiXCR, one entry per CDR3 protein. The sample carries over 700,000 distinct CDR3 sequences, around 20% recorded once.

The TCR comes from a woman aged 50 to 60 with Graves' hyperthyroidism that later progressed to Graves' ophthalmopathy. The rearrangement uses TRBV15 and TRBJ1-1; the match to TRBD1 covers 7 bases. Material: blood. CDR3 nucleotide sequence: TGTGCCACCAGCAGAGGAGGGGGCCGACAAAACACTGAAGCTTTCTTT. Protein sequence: CATSRGGGRQNTEAFF.